The next 13 T cell receptor beta chains were all read from a single sample in a study of graft-versus-host responses after intestinal transplantation. The antigens these receptors bind are not known. Profiled with immunoSEQ multiplex PCR; TCRdb holds only in-frame clones, not every one. Of more than 95,000 clones listed, approximately 90% are singletons. This material consisted of unstimulated CD4+ T cells sorted from spleen or lymph node cells, taken before intestinal transplant. The source of these receptors is a human donor who received an intestinal transplant.

The chain uses TRBV5-1 and TRBJ1-4, with 7 bases fitting TRBD1. Unmatched junction bases numbered 8, after V lost 0 bases and J lost 3 bases. CDR3 length: 17 residues. Germline-derived CDR1 and CDR2 are SGHRS and YFSETQ. CDR3 DNA sequence: TGCGCCAGCAGCTTGGTACCAGGGGGATCAGCTAATGAAAAACTGTTTTTT. It codes for CASSLVPGGSANEKLFF. The full variable domain, rest sourced from reference TRBV5-1 and TRBJ1-4, is KAGVTQTPRYLIKTRGQQVTLSCSPISGHRSVSWYQQTPGQGLQFLFEYFSETQRNKGNFPGRFSGRQFSNSRSEMNVSTLELGDSALYLCASSLVPGGSANEKLFFGSGTQLSVL.

As regards this clone: A junction end diverges from the germline sequence, so it may reflect a read error. The chain uses TRBV4-2 and TRBJ2-2; D gene ambiguous. CDR1 and CDR2 from the germline V gene are LGHNA and YNFKEQ. The CDR3 consists of 15 residues. CDR3 in DNA: TGTGCCAGCAGCCAAGCAATGGGCAGTGCCGGCGAGCTGTTTTTT. The encoded protein is CASSQAMGSAGELFF.

The chain couples TRBV2 to TRBJ2-7; TRBD2 matches at 7 bases. The CDR3 spans 12 residues. V trimming: 2 bases; J trimming: 10 bases; junction bases outside the gene matches: 5. Germline V lookup: CDR1 SNHLY, CDR2 FYNNEI. CDR3 sequence (DNA): TGTGCCAGCAGTGAATTGGGGGGGTACCAGTACTTC. Translation: CASSELGGYQYF.

The chain uses TRBV6-5 and TRBJ1-1; TRBD1 is a possible D gene (5 bases). Trimming left V 2 bases short and J 11 bases short, with 9 bases between. The CDR3 has 11 residues. Germline V gene sequence: CDR1 MNHEY, CDR2 SVGAGI. The CDR3 is CASSYRGGAFF. The CDR3 DNA reads as TGTGCCAGCAGTTACCGTGGGGGGGCTTTCTTT.

The rearrangement joins TRBV5-1 to TRBJ2-6; a weak D match, TRBD1 (5 bases). V lost 4 bases to trimming and J lost 0 bases, with 11 bases between them. This CDR3 region has 16 residues. Germline V gene sequence: CDR1 SGHRS, CDR2 YFSETQ. CDR3 in DNA: TGCGCCAGCAGCCCAACGGACATCTCTGGGGCCAACGTCCTGACTTTC. Its translation is CASSPTDISGANVLTF.

CDR3 sequence: CASSPLGLGYEQYF. As DNA, the CDR3 is TGTGCCAGCTCACCTCTAGGATTAGGATACGAGCAGTACTTC. This chain links TRBV18 with TRBJ2-7; D unclear. Germline V gene lookup returns CDR1 KGHSH and CDR2 LQKENI. The CDR3 runs to 14 residues. The germline V and J ends were trimmed by 3 bases and 4 bases, with 13 bases remaining between them.

CDR3 protein: CASSGHQAGQETQYF. The CDR3 DNA is TGTGCCAGCAGCGGACATCAGGCAGGCCAAGAGACCCAGTACTTC. The V call is TRBV25-1, the J call TRBJ2-5, with TRBD1 as a possible D gene (5 bases). Trimming stripped 6 bases from V and 1 base from J, with 15 bases between. CDR3 length equals 15 residues. Germline lookup yields CDR1 MGHDK and CDR2 SYGVNS.

This chain connects TRBV7-3 to TRBJ1-1; D perhaps matches TRBD1 (5 bases). This CDR3 spans 13 amino acids. Deletions cut 0 bases from V and 6 bases from J, with 8 bases between. Germline values: CDR1 SGHTA, CDR2 FQGTGA. The CDR3 DNA reads TGTGCCAGCAGCTTAACAGGGGTGGCTGAAGCTTTCTTT. Protein sequence: CASSLTGVAEAFF.

This chain connects TRBV4-1 to TRBJ1-5; 8 bases are shared with TRBD1. Germline V gene sequence: CDR1 MGHRA, CDR2 YSYEKL. The V and J ends lost 3 bases and 2 bases, in that order; junction bases with no gene match: 0. The length of the CDR3 is 14 residues. The CDR3 spells CASSQDRGNQPQHF. The CDR3 DNA is TGCGCCAGCAGCCAGGACAGGGGCAATCAGCCCCAGCATTTT.

The V call is TRBV28, the J call TRBJ2-7, with 9 bases identical to TRBD2. Germline V gene lookup returns CDR1 MDHEN and CDR2 SYDVKM. This CDR3 contains 15 residues. V trimming: 6 bases; J trimming: 7 bases; junction bases outside the gene matches: 13. The CDR3 bases are TGTGCCAGCAGGCAGTTTAAAGCGGGAGGTTGGGAGCAGTACTTC. Translated: CASRQFKAGGWEQYF. The entire variable domain, with the rest obtained from reference TRBV28 and TRBJ2-7, is as follows: DVKVTQSSRYLVKRTGEKVFLECVQDMDHENMFWYRQDPGLGLRLIYFSYDVKMKEKGDIPEGYSVSREKKERFSLILESASTNQTSMYLCASRQFKAGGWEQYFGPGTRLTVT.

The genes are TRBV30 and TRBJ1-2; D may be TRBD1 (5 bases). Germline loops: CDR1 GTSNPN, CDR2 SVGIG (reference sequence). Trimming pared 7 bases from V and 0 bases from J, leaving 12 bases between. CDR3 size: 13 residues. Here the CDR3 reads CALGRAANYGYTF. CDR3 sequence (DNA): TGTGCCTTGGGCAGGGCGGCTAACTATGGCTACACCTTC.

J is TRBJ2-7 and V is TRBV6-5, with TRBD1 matching over 9 bases. V shed 4 bases and J 4 bases; nucleotides not matched to a gene: 8. Germline V gene sequence: CDR1 MNHEY, CDR2 SVGAGI. This CDR3 contains 15 residues. DNA of the CDR3: TGTGCCAGCAGTTCATCCGGGACAGGGAAGTACGAGCAGTACTTC. Translation: CASSSSGTGKYEQYF.

The DNA for the CDR3 is TGTGCTAGTGGTTTGGTACGGGACAGGCCATACAATGAGCAGTTCTTC. Amino acid sequence: CASGLVRDRPYNEQFF. V gene TRBV12-5 combines with J gene TRBJ2-1; 8 positions agree with TRBD1. This CDR3 is 16 amino acids long. V lost 0 bases and J lost 4; bases outside the gene matches: 5. Per germline, CDR1 LGHNT and CDR2 FRNRAP.